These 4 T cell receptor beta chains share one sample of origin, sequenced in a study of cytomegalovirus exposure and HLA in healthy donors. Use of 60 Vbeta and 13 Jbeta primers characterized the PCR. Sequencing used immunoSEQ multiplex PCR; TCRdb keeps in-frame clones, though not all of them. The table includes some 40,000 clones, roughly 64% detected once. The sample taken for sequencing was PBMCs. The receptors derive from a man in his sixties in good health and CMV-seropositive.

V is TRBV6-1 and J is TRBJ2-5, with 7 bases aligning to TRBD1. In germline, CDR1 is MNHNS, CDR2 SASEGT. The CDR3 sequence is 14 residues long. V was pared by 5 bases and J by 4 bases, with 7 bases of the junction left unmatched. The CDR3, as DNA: TGTGCCAGCAGTACTATGGGACAGCTAGAGACCCAGTACTTC. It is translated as CASSTMGQLETQYF.

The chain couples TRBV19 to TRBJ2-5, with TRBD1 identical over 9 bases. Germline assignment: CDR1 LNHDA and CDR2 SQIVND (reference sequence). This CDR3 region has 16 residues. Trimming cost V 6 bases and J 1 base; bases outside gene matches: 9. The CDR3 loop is CASRDTGGATQETQYF. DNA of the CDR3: TGTGCCAGTAGAGACACAGGGGGCGCAACCCAAGAGACCCAGTACTTC.

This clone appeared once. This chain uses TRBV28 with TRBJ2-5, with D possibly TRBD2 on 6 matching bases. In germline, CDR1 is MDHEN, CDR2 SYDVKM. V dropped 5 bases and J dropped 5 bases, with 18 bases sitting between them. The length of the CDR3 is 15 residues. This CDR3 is CASSPGGQIAETQYF. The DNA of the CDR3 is TGTGCCAGCAGTCCCGGAGGGCAGATAGCTGAGACCCAGTACTTC.

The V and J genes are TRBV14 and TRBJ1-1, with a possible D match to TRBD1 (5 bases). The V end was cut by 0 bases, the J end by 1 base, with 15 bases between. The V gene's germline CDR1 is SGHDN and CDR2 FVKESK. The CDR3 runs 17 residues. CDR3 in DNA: TGTGCCAGCAGCCAAGAAGGGGCAGGGTATGGGAACACTGAAGCTTTCTTT. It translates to CASSQEGAGYGNTEAFF.